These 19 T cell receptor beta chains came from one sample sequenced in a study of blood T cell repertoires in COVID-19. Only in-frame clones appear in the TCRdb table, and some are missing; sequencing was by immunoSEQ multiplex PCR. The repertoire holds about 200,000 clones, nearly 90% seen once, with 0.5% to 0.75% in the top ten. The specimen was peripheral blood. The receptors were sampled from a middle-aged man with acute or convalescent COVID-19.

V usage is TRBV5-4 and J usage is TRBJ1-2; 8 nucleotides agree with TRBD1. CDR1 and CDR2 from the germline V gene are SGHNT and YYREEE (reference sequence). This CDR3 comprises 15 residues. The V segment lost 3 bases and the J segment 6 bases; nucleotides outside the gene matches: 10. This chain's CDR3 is CASSSREDRANGYTF. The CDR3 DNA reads TGTGCCAGCAGCTCGAGGGAGGACAGGGCTAATGGCTACACCTTC.

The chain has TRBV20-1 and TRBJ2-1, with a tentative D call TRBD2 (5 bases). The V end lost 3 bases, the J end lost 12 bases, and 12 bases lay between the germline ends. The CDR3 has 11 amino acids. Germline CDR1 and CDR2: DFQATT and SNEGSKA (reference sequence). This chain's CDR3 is CSASRTFGQFF. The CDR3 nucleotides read TGCAGTGCTAGCCGGACTTTTGGGCAGTTCTTC.

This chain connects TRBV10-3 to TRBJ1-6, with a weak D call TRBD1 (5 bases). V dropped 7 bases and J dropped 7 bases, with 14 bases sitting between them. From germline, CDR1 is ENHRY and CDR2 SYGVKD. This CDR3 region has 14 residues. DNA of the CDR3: TGTGCCATCAAGGGGTCCCCCGGGAATTCACCCCTCCACTTT. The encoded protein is CAIKGSPGNSPLHF.

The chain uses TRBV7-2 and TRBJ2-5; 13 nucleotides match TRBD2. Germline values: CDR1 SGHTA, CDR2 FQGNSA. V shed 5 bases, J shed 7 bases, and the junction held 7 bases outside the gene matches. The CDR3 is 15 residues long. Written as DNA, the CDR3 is TGTGCCAGCAGCCCCGGGACTAGCGGGATTGGGACCCAGTACTTC. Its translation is CASSPGTSGIGTQYF.

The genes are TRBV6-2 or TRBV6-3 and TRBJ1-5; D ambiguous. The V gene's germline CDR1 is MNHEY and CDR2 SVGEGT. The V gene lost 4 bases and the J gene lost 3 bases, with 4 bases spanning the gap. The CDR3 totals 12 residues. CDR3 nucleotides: TGTGCCAGCAGTTGGCCCAATCAGCCCCAGCATTTT. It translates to CASSWPNQPQHF.

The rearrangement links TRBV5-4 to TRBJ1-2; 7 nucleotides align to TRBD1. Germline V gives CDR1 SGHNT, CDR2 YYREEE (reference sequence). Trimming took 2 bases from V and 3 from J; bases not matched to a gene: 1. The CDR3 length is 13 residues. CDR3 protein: CASSLDRDYGYTF. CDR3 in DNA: TGTGCCAGCAGCTTAGACAGGGACTATGGCTACACCTTC.

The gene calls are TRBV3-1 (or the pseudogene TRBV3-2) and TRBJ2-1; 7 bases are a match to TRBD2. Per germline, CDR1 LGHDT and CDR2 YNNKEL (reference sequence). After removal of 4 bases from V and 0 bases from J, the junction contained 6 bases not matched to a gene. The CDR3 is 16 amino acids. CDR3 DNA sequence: TGTGCCAGCAGCCCCATCTCGGGAGGCTCCTACAATGAGCAGTTCTTC. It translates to CASSPISGGSYNEQFF.

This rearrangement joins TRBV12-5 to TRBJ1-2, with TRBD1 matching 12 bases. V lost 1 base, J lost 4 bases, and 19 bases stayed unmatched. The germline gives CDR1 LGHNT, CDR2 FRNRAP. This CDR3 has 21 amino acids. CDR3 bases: TGTGCTAGTGGTTTGGATGCCGTGGCGGGGACAGGGGGCCTTCTGGGCTATGGCTACACCTTC. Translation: CASGLDAVAGTGGLLGYGYTF.

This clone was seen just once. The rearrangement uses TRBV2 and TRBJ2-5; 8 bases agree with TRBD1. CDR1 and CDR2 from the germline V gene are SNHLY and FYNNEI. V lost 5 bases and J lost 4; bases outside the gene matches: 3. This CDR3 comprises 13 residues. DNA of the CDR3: TGTGCCAGCAGTCCCGGACAGGGAGAGACCCAGTACTTC. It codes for CASSPGQGETQYF. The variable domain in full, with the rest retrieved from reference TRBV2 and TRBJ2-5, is EPEVTQTPSHQVTQMGQEVILRCVPISNHLYFYWYRQILGQKVEFLVSFYNNEISEKSEIFDDQFSVERPDGSNFTLKIRSTKLEDSAMYFCASSPGQGETQYFGPGTRLLVL.

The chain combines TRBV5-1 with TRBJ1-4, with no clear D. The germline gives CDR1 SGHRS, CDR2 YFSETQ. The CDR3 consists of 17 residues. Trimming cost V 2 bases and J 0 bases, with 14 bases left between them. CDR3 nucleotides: TGCGCCAGCAGCTTTAGCGGGCGCCCCTCAACTAATGAAAAACTGTTTTTT. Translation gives CASSFSGRPSTNEKLFF.

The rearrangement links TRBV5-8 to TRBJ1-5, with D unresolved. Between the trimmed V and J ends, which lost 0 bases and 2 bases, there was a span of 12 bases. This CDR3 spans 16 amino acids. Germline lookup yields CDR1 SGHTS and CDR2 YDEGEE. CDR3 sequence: CASSLAGNGGNQPQHF. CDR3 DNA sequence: TGTGCCAGCAGCTTGGCGGGAAACGGGGGCAATCAGCCCCAGCATTTT.

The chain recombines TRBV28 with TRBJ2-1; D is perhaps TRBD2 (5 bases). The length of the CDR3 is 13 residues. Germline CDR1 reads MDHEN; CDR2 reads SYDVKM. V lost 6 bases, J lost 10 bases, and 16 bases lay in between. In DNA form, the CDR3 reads TGTGCCAGCAGACGAGACCGGCTAGCCGAGCAGTTCTTC. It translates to CASRRDRLAEQFF.

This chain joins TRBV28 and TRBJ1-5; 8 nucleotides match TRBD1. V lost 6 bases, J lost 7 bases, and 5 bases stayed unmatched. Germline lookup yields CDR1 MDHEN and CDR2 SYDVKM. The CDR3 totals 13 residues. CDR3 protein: CASRTTGVQPQHF. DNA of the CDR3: TGTGCCAGCAGGACGACAGGGGTCCAGCCCCAGCATTTT.

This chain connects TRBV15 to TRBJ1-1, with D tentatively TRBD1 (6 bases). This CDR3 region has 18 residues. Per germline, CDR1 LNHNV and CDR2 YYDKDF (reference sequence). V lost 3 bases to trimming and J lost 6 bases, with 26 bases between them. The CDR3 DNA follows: TGTGCCACCAGCAGTGGGGAAGGGGCAGGGGTGTGGAAAGCTGAAGCTTTCTTT. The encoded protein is CATSSGEGAGVWKAEAFF.

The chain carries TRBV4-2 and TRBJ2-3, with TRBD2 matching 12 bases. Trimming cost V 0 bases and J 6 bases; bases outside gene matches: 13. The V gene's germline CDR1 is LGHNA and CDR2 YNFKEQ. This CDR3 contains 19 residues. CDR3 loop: CASSQELIGRTSGVDTQYF. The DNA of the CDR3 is TGTGCCAGCAGCCAAGAGTTGATCGGGAGGACTAGCGGGGTGGATACGCAGTATTTT.

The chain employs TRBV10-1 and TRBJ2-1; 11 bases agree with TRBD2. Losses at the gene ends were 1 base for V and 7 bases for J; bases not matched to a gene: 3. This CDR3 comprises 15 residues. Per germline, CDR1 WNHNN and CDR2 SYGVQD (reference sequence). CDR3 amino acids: CASSELSSGRNEQFF. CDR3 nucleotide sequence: TGCGCCAGCAGTGAGTTGTCTAGCGGGAGGAATGAGCAGTTCTTC.

The CDR3 reads CASKRSEYQPQHF. CDR3 coding DNA: TGTGCCAGCAAGAGGAGCGAATATCAGCCCCAGCATTTT. The chain is built from TRBV5-8 and TRBJ1-5; D unresolved. CDR3 length: 13 residues. The ends were cut back, 6 bases at V and 5 bases at J, with 12 bases in the middle. Germline assignment: CDR1 SGHTS and CDR2 YDEGEE.

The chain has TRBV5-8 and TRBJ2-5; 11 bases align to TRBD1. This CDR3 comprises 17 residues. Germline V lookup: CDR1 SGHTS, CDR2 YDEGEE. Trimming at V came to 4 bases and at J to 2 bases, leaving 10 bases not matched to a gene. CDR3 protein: CASSPGTGGLQQETQYF. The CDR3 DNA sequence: TGTGCCAGCAGCCCGGGGACAGGGGGTCTCCAACAAGAGACCCAGTACTTC.

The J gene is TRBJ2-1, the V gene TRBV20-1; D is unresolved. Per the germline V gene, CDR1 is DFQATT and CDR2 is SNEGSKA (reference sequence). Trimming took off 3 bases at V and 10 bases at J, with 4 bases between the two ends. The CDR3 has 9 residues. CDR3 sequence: CSAREEQFF. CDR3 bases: TGCAGTGCTAGGGAGGAGCAGTTCTTC.